These 18 T cell receptor beta chains share one sample of origin, sequenced in a study of T cell repertoires in cytomegalovirus infection. These TCRs are of unknown antigen specificity. Via MiXCR, TCRdb re-called the reads, giving one row per CDR3 protein. The sample has some 350,000 distinct CDR3 sequences; about 35% are singletons. The sample was cultured PBMCs, taken from culture after CMV antigen stimulation. The receptors were sampled from a human donor in good health (CMV status not recorded). Some clones in this sample may be carry-over from other donors' samples.

The J gene is TRBJ2-5, the V gene TRBV20-1; TRBD2 agrees at 11 bases. There are 17 residues in the CDR3. V gave up 6 bases and J gave up 1 base; unmatched junction bases: 13. CDR1 is DFQATT, CDR2 SNEGSKA, per germline (reference sequence). CDR3 coding DNA: TGCAGTGCCTCTGGGGGGCTAGCGGGAGGCCTCCAAGAGACCCAGTACTTC. Its translation is CSASGGLAGGLQETQYF.

This clonotype was found a few times. As DNA, the CDR3 is TGTGCCAGCCGCAACGGGGGGCATGACGAGCAGTACTTC. Amino acids: CASRNGGHDEQYF. J is TRBJ2-7 and V is TRBV6-2 or TRBV6-3, with D perhaps TRBD2 (7 bases). The V end lost 8 bases, the J end lost 5 bases, and 16 bases lay between the germline ends. Germline V lookup: CDR1 MNHEY, CDR2 SVGEGT. CDR3 length equals 13 residues.

The V call is TRBV20-1, the J call TRBJ2-1; D not resolved. The ends were cut back, 3 bases at V and 3 bases at J, with 6 bases in the middle. The CDR3 has 12 residues. CDR1 and CDR2 (germline): DFQATT, SNEGSKA (reference sequence). CDR3: CSARTIYNEQFF. The CDR3, as DNA: TGCAGTGCTAGGACCATCTACAATGAGCAGTTCTTC.

This clonotype turned up a few times. This chain joins TRBV9 and TRBJ2-7; D is unclear. In germline, CDR1 is SGDLS, CDR2 YYNGEE. Trimming cost V 0 bases and J 2 bases, with 9 bases left between them. The CDR3 consists of 14 residues. CDR3: CASSVDSRAYEQYF. The CDR3 DNA reads as TGTGCCAGCAGCGTAGACTCAAGGGCCTACGAGCAGTACTTC.

This clonotype was counted only a few times. The V gene is TRBV29-1, the J gene TRBJ2-5; D call uncertain. Germline V gives CDR1 SQVTM, CDR2 ANQGSEA. The CDR3 sequence is 13 residues long. V was pared by 6 bases and J by 5 bases, with 16 bases between. CDR3 bases: TGCAGCGTCCCTTACCCCGGACGGGAGACCCAGTACTTC. This gives the protein CSVPYPGRETQYF.

The chain carries TRBV12-3 or TRBV12-4 and TRBJ2-1; 7 bases are a match to TRBD1. The V gene end was trimmed by 7 bases and the J gene end by 2 bases; junction bases not matched to a gene: 8. The length of the CDR3 is 15 residues. The CDR3 protein is CASNYRGLPYNEQFF. Written as DNA, the CDR3 is TGTGCCAGCAACTACAGGGGTTTGCCCTACAATGAGCAGTTCTTC.

This clonotype occurred a few times. The chain combines TRBV7-6 with TRBJ2-2; tentative D call: TRBD2 (5 bases). The length of the CDR3 is 17 residues. With 3 bases removed from V and 5 bases from J, the gap between germline ends came to 19 bases. The V gene's germline CDR1 is SGHVS and CDR2 FNYEAQ. As DNA, the CDR3 is TGTGCCAGCAGCTTCTCAAGTATACCCCGCGGGACCGGGGAGCTGTTTTTT. Residues: CASSFSSIPRGTGELFF.

J is TRBJ2-6 and V is TRBV2; 7 nucleotides match TRBD1. This CDR3 contains 14 residues. The V and J ends lost 6 bases and 6 bases, in that order; junction bases with no gene match: 5. Per germline, CDR1 SNHLY and CDR2 FYNNEI. The CDR3 loop is CASRWQGEANVLTF. CDR3 in DNA: TGTGCCAGCAGGTGGCAGGGGGAGGCCAACGTCCTGACTTTC.

There are a few counts of this clonotype. The chain joins TRBV27 to TRBJ2-3; D is undetermined. CDR1 and CDR2 from the germline V gene are MNHEY and SMNVEV (reference sequence). With 7 bases removed from V and 0 bases from J, the gap between germline ends came to 20 bases. The CDR3 runs to 17 residues. CDR3 bases: TGTGCCAGCACCCATCTCTCAGTGCGTTCTAGCACAGATACGCAGTATTTT. Translated, it gives CASTHLSVRSSTDTQYF.

There are a few counts of this clonotype. The V and J genes are TRBV7-2 and TRBJ2-7; 7 bases fit TRBD1. CDR3 length: 13 amino acids. From germline, CDR1 is SGHTA and CDR2 FQGNSA. Unmatched junction bases numbered 0, after V lost 1 base and J lost 3 bases. The CDR3 here is CASSLDRGYEQYV. The CDR3, as DNA: TGTGCCAGCAGCTTAGACAGGGGCTACGAGCAGTACGTC.

The chain is built from TRBV6-6 and TRBJ2-3, with 7 bases matching TRBD2. Per germline, CDR1 MNHNY and CDR2 SVGAGI (reference sequence). The CDR3 contains 12 residues. Germline trimming cut 6 bases from V and 5 bases from J; bases unmatched to any gene: 2. The CDR3 region has the DNA TGTGCCAGCAGGGGGAGGGGAGATACGCAGTATTTT. Protein product: CASRGRGDTQYF.

This clonotype was counted at least ten times. This chain joins TRBV7-9 and TRBJ1-3, with TRBD1 identical over 7 bases. V lost 3 bases to trimming and J lost 8 bases; unmatched junction nucleotides: 1. CDR1 and CDR2 from the germline V gene are SEHNR and FQNEAQ (reference sequence). CDR3 length: 12 residues. This chain's CDR3 is CASSFQGDTIYF. In DNA form, the CDR3 reads TGTGCCAGCAGCTTCCAGGGGGACACCATATATTTT.

The rearrangement links TRBV7-8 to TRBJ2-7, with 10 bases aligning to TRBD1. In germline, CDR1 is SGHVS, CDR2 FQNEAQ. The CDR3 contains 14 residues. J gave up 5 bases and V 1 base, and 2 bases lay outside the gene matches. The CDR3, as DNA: TGTGCCAGCAGCTTAGGGGGACAGGGGAACGAGCAGTACGTC. This gives the protein CASSLGGQGNEQYV.

This clonotype has only a few counts. CDR3 region: CASSYPNHGTPTWEQYF. In nucleotides, the CDR3 is TGTGCCAGCAGTTACCCGAACCACGGGACACCGACCTGGGAGCAGTACTTC. The V call is TRBV6-6, the J call TRBJ2-7, with D possibly TRBD1 on 6 matching bases. This CDR3 has 17 amino acids. V was cut by 2 bases and J by 7 bases, with 24 bases left in between. Germline CDR1 is MNHNY and CDR2 is SVGAGI (reference sequence).

The chain is built from TRBV7-8 and TRBJ2-7; the D gene is possibly TRBD2 (6 bases). The V gene's germline CDR1 is SGHVS and CDR2 FQNEAQ. This CDR3 comprises 15 residues. Between the trimmed V and J ends, which lost 1 base and 5 bases, there was a span of 15 bases. CDR3 nucleotides: TGTGCCAGCAGCTTAGGGTCCACTAGCCGTGACGAGCAGTACGTC. Translation: CASSLGSTSRDEQYV.

Concerning this clonotype: The CDR3 ends on some other residue instead of the conserved phenylalanine or tryptophan, so this is likely a read error. The chain is built from TRBV24-1 and TRBJ2-1, with 13 bases that match TRBD2. Trimming cost V 3 bases and J 6 bases; bases outside gene matches: 7. The germline V gene has CDR1 KGHDR and CDR2 SFDVKD. The CDR3 is made up of 17 amino acids. The CDR3 is CATSDAWTSGSPNEQFS. CDR3 nucleotide sequence: TGTGCCACCAGTGATGCCTGGACTAGCGGGAGCCCCAATGAGCAGTTCTCC.

This clonotype appeared a few times. The rearrangement links TRBV7-2 to TRBJ2-1; TRBD1 aligns across 8 bases. V lost 6 bases and J lost 5; bases outside the gene matches: 9. Germline V gives CDR1 SGHTA, CDR2 FQGNSA. This CDR3 has 15 residues. The CDR3 loop reads CASRQDRGPHNEQFF. DNA of the CDR3: TGTGCCAGCAGGCAAGACAGGGGACCCCACAATGAGCAGTTCTTC.

The chain recombines TRBV24-1 with TRBJ2-5; D is perhaps TRBD1 (6 bases). V lost 0 bases and J lost 4, with 14 bases in between. The CDR3 consists of 16 residues. Germline loops: CDR1 KGHDR, CDR2 SFDVKD. Here the CDR3 DNA reads TGTGCCACCAGTGATTTGGCTGATGTCAGGGGAGAGACCCAGTACTTC. Residues: CATSDLADVRGETQYF.